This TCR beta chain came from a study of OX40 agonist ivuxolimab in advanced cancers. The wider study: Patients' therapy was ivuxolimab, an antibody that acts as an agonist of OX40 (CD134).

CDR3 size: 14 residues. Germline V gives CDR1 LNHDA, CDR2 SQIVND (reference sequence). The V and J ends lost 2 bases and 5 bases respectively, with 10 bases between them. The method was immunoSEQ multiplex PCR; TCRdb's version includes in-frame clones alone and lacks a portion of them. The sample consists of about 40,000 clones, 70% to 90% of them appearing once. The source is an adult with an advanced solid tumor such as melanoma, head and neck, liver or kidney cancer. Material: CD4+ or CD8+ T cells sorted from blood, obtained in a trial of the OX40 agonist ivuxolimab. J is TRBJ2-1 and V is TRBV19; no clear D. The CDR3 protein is CASSIPWSDNEQFF. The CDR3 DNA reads TGTGCCAGTAGTATACCATGGAGTGACAATGAGCAGTTCTTC.